A selection of T cell receptor beta chains follows, all from one sample in a study of a mutant IDH1 vaccine in newly diagnosed glioma. Some clones are missing from TCRdb's copy, which holds only in-frame ones; the method was immunoSEQ multiplex PCR. The sample carries roughly 30,000 clones, about 73% recorded once. Their cognate antigens are unknown. The sequenced sample was PBMCs, obtained from a glioma patient whose treatment included an IDH1 peptide vaccine. Receptor source: a young man with glioma. CDR3s include the opening cysteine and the closing phenylalanine or tryptophan. A D gene is named only where the DNA matches it firmly. Clone size, where shown, is once, few, many, or a class for clones that have expanded.

d_call,cdr3_length,v_call,j_call,clone_size,cdr3_aa,cdr3_nt
-,13,TRBV14,TRBJ2-3,-,CASSQGAEDTQYF,TGTGCCAGCAGCCAAGGGGCGGAAGATACGCAGTATTTT
TRBD2,14,TRBV6-1,TRBJ2-1,once,CASRASGSVYEQFF,TGTGCCAGCAGGGCTAGCGGGAGTGTTTATGAGCAGTTCTTC
TRBD1,14,TRBV19,TRBJ1-5,-,CASSGQGLDQPQHF,TGTGCCAGTAGTGGACAGGGGCTAGATCAGCCCCAGCATTTT
-,15,TRBV19,TRBJ1-4,-,CASSIWVRGDEKLFF,TGTGCCAGTAGTATCTGGGTGCGGGGCGATGAAAAACTGTTTTTT
-,17,TRBV5-6,TRBJ2-7,-,CASSLPSRGREGYEQYF,TGTGCCAGCAGCTTACCCAGTCGGGGCAGGGAAGGCTACGAGCAGTACTTC
TRBD1,16,TRBV13,TRBJ1-1,-,CASSSRRTGGATEAFF,TGTGCCAGCAGCTCCCGACGGACAGGGGGAGCCACTGAAGCTTTCTTT
-,13,TRBV28,TRBJ2-3,-,CASSITGTDTQYF,TGTGCCAGCAGTATTACGGGCACAGATACGCAGTATTTT
-,17,TRBV7-2,TRBJ1-3,once,CASSLATGGAFGNTIYF,TGTGCCAGCAGCTTAGCGACGGGGGGCGCATTTGGAAACACCATATATTTT
TRBD1,13,TRBV2,TRBJ1-2,few,CASNRDRDGGYTF,TGTGCCAGCAACCGGGACAGGGATGGTGGCTACACCTTC
TRBD1,13,TRBV6-5,TRBJ1-2,-,CASSSGTGRGYTF,TGTGCCAGCAGTTCCGGGACAGGGAGGGGCTACACCTTC
-,14,TRBV10-3,TRBJ2-7,-,CAIGGATDSYEQYF,TGTGCCATCGGGGGGGCTACCGACTCCTACGAGCAGTACTTC
TRBD2,17,TRBV5-4,TRBJ2-1,-,CASSPEGVGSGRNEQFF,TGTGCCAGCAGCCCGGAGGGGGTTGGTAGCGGGAGGAATGAGCAGTTCTTC
-,13,TRBV13,TRBJ1-4,-,CASSLEGTGKLFF,TGTGCCAGCAGCTTAGAAGGGACCGGAAAACTGTTTTTT
TRBD1,14,TRBV2,TRBJ2-7,-,CASAETGWPYEQYF,TGTGCCAGCGCCGAGACAGGGTGGCCCTACGAGCAGTACTTC
-,16,TRBV7-2,TRBJ1-6,-,CASSLEGNSYNSPLHF,TGTGCCAGCAGCTTAGAAGGAAACTCCTATAATTCACCCCTCCACTTT
TRBD2,14,TRBV6-1,TRBJ2-7,-,CAAGRLAGVDEQYF,TGTGCCGCTGGACGACTAGCGGGAGTGGATGAGCAGTACTTC
-,13,TRBV6-6,TRBJ2-7,-,CASSYSRQEDFSF,TGTGCCAGCAGTTACTCACGACAGGAAGATTTTTCCTTC
TRBD1,15,TRBV2,TRBJ1-2,-,CASPKGQGADYGYTF,TGTGCCAGCCCAAAGGGACAGGGGGCAGACTATGGCTACACCTTC
-,15,TRBV10-3,TRBJ2-1,-,CAISNTGNPPNEQFF,TGTGCCATCAGCAATACAGGGAACCCCCCCAATGAGCAGTTCTTC
-,15,TRBV15,TRBJ2-2,-,CATSREPPGGGELFF,TGTGCCACCAGCAGGGAACCTCCAGGCGGTGGGGAGCTGTTTTTT
-,15,TRBV5-6,TRBJ1-5,-,CASSLIGGPNQPQHF,TGTGCCAGCAGCTTAATAGGGGGACCCAATCAGCCCCAGCATTTT
-,17,TRBV6-1,TRBJ2-5,-,CASSEGVTGAWQETQYF,TGTGCCAGCAGTGAAGGTGTAACGGGGGCGTGGCAAGAGACCCAGTACTTC
TRBD1,19,TRBV19,TRBJ2-6,-,CASRPRQGRLVSGANVLTF,TGTGCCAGTAGGCCCCGACAGGGAAGATTAGTTTCCGGGGCCAACGTCCTGACTTTC
-,18,TRBV4-3,TRBJ2-7,-,CASSQYWGSGTSSYEQYF,TGCGCCAGCAGCCAGTACTGGGGATCCGGGACATCCTCCTATGAGCAGTACTTC
TRBD1,14,TRBV9,TRBJ1-1,few,CASSPRTGYTEAFF,TGTGCCAGCAGCCCTCGGACAGGGTACACTGAAGCTTTCTTT
TRBD1,14,TRBV5-1,TRBJ2-4,-,CASKRDREEDIQYF,TGCGCCAGCAAACGCGACAGGGAAGAGGACATTCAGTACTTC
-,16,TRBV4-1,TRBJ1-1,-,CASSRGGGATNTEAFF,TGCGCCAGCAGCCGGGGAGGGGGGGCCACTAACACTGAAGCTTTCTTT